These T cell receptor beta chains were read from a single sample in a study of regulatory T cells in long-lasting Graves disease. TCRdb called the multiplex PCR reads again in MiXCR, with one record for every CDR3 protein. Of hundreds of thousands of distinct CDR3 sequences listed, 22% were seen once; the top ten hold 10% to 15%. The material sequenced was peripheral blood mononuclear cells (PBMCs), taken when the disease was refractory, from a patient treated with antithyroid drugs. These receptors were obtained from a female donor with Graves disease. The CDR3 runs from the conserved cysteine through the conserved F or W. A D gene is named only where the DNA matches it firmly. Expanded clones are given a class, and other clones once, few, many or no size at all.

TRBV5-1	.	.	TRBJ2-7	TGCGCCAGCAGCGGTGACAGCAAGATAATTTCCTACGAGCAGTACTTC	CASSGDSKIISYEQYF
TRBV12-3/TRBV12-4	TRBD2	many	TRBJ2-7	TGTGCCAGCAGTTTCGTTGGCGGGGGGGGGCGGGAGCAGTACTTC	CASSFVGGGGREQYF
TRBV28	.	many	TRBJ1-3	TGTGCCAGCAGTTTATTAAGGGCAGACCCTGGAAACACCATATATTTT	CASSLLRADPGNTIYF
TRBV7-2	.	.	TRBJ1-6	TGTGCCAGCGCCGAGGGGGGGGCCCTAAATTCACCCCTCCACTTT	CASAEGGALNSPLHF
TRBV11-3	TRBD1	few	TRBJ1-1	TGTGCCAGCAGCTTGAACCCAGGACAGGAAGAAGCTTTCTTT	CASSLNPGQEEAFF
TRBV7-2	.	many	TRBJ2-2	TGTGCCAGCAGCTTCGAGGTGGCGGGCGCGTTGATTTCCGGGGAGCTGTTTTTT	CASSFEVAGALISGELFF
TRBV27	.	.	TRBJ1-5	TGTGCCAGCAGTTTAAACCCCCGGGGAGGCAATCAGCCCCAGCATTTT	CASSLNPRGGNQPQHF
TRBV30	.	.	TRBJ2-6	TGTGCCTGGAGTCTCGCACGTACGAGCTCTGGGGCCAACGTCCTGACTTTC	CAWSLARTSSGANVLTF
TRBV20-1	TRBD1	few	TRBJ2-5	TGCAGTGCCCCGGACAGGGGGCTAACCCAGTACTTC	CSAPDRGLTQYF
TRBV7-9	.	few	TRBJ1-2	TGTGCCAGCAGCTTGGGTATGCAGGAGGACTTC	CASSLGMQEDF
TRBV12-3/TRBV12-4	TRBD1	many	TRBJ1-1	TGTGCCAGCAGACGCTTGGGACAGGGGGCCACTGAAGCTTTCTTT	CASRRLGQGATEAFF
TRBV24-1	.	few	TRBJ1-2	TGTGCCACCAGTGATACAGGGAGGCGCGACTATGGCTACACCTTC	CATSDTGRRDYGYTF
TRBV9	TRBD2	.	TRBJ2-2	TGTGCCAGCAGCGGACAGCGGGACAACACCGGGGAGCTGTTTTTT	CASSGQRDNTGELFF
TRBV12-3/TRBV12-4	.	few	TRBJ1-5	TGTGCCAGCAGTTCAGTTCAGGGGAGCAATCAGCCCCAGCATTTT	CASSSVQGSNQPQHF
TRBV7-9	TRBD1	few	TRBJ1-1	TGTGCCAGCAGCCCCGGGACAGCTAATGAAGCTTTCTTT	CASSPGTANEAFF
TRBV5-1	TRBD1	few	TRBJ1-6	TGCGCCAGCAGCAGACAGGGGGCGCGGTCACCCCTCCACTTT	CASSRQGARSPLHF
TRBV30	TRBD1	few	TRBJ1-1	TGTGCCTGGAGTGTACGGCTGACAGGGAGGACTGAAGCTTTCTTT	CAWSVRLTGRTEAFF
TRBV5-6	.	many	TRBJ2-2	TGTGCCAGCAGCTTGGGGGGCCGGACCGGGGAGCTGTTTTTT	CASSLGGRTGELFF